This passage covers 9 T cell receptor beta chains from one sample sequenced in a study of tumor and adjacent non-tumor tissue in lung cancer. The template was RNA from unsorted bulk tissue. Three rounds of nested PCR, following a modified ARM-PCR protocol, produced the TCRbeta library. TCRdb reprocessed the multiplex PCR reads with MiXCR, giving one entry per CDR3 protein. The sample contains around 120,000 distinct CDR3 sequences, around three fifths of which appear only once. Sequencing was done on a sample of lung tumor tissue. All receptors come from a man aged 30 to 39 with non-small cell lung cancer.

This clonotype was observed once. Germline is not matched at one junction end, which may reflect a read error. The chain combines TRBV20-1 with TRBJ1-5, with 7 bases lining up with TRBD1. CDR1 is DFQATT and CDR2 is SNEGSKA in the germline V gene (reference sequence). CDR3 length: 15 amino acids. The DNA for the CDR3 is TGTAGTGCCCGCGGGACAGTCAAGAGCAATCAGCCCCATCATTTT. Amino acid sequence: CSARGTVKSNQPHHF.

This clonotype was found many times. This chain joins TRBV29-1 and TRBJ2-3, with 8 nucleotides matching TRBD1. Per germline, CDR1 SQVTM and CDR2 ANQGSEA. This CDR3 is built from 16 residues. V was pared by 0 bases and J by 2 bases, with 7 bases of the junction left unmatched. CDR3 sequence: CSVEDRGQANTDTQYF. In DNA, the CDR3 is TGCAGCGTTGAAGATCGGGGACAGGCCAACACAGATACGCAGTATTTT.

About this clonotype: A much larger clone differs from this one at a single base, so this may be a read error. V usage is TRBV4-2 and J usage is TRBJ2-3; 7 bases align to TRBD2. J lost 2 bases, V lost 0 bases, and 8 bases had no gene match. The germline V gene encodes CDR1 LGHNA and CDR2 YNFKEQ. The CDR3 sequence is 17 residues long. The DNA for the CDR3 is TGTGCCAGCAGCCAAGACCGACGGCGGGGGTTCACAGATACGCAGTATTTT. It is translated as CASSQDRRRGFTDTQYF.

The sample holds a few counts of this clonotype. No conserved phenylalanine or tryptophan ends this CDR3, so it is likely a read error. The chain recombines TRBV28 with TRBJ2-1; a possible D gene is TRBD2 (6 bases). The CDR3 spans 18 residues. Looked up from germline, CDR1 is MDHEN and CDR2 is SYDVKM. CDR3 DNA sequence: TGTGCCAGTAGTTCCCCCATAGCGGAGAAGAGTTCCTACAATGAGCAGTTCTCC. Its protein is CASSSPIAEKSSYNEQFS.

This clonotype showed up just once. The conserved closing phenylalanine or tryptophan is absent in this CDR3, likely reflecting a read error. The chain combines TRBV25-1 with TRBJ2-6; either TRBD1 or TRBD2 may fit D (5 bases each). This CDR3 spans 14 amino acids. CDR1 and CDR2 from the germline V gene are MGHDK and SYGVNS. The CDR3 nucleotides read TGTGCTAGCGAACAGGAATCTGGGGCCAACGTCCTGACTTCC. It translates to CASEQESGANVLTS.

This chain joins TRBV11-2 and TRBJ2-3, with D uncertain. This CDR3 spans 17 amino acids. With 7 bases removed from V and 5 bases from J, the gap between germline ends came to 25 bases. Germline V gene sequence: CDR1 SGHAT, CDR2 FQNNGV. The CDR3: CASNIRSAGVLGDTQYF. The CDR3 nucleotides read TGTGCCAGCAACATCCGCTCAGCTGGAGTATTGGGAGATACGCAGTATTTT.

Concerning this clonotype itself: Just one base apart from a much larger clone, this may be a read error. The CDR3: CASTLGGGSLTQYF. The CDR3 DNA sequence: TGTGCCAGCACCCTTGGGGGGGGCTCACTGACCCAGTACTTC. This chain connects TRBV6-1 to TRBJ2-5; the D gene is possibly TRBD2 (7 bases). The germline V and J ends were trimmed by 7 bases and 7 bases, with 19 bases remaining between them. There are 14 residues in the CDR3. Looked up from germline, CDR1 is MNHNS and CDR2 is SASEGT.

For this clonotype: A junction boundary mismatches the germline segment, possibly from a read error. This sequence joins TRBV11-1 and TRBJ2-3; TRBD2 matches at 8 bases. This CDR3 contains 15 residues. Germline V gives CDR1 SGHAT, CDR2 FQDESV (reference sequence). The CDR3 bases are TGTACCAGCAGCTTAGCGGGACCGAGCAGAGATACGCAGTATTTT. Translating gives CTSSLAGPSRDTQYF.

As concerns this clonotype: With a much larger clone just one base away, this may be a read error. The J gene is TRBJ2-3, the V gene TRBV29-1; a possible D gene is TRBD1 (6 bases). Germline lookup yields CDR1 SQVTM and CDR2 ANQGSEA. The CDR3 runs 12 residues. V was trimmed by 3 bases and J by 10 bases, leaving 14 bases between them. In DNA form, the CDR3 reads TGCAGCGTTGACCCGAGGGGGTGTGCGCAGTATTTT. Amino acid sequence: CSVDPRGCAQYF.